These 8 T cell receptor beta chains came from one sample sequenced in a study of T-cell reconstitution after alpha-beta-depleted transplantation in children. Using unique molecular identifiers, the investigators prepared the TCRbeta library. Each CDR3 protein gets one entry after TCRdb re-called the PCR reads with MiXCR. Among roughly 300,000 distinct CDR3 sequences listed, about 9.9% were seen once. The material was peripheral blood, obtained 180 days after TCRalphabeta/CD19-depleted stem cell transplant. The receptors here all came from a male patient between 2 and 10 years old who had a stem cell transplant for chronic granulomatous disease, so the T cells may come from the graft donor.

Many counts were recorded for this clonotype. The chain has TRBV7-2 and TRBJ2-5; weak D call: TRBD1 (5 bases). The CDR3 spans 14 residues. CDR1 and CDR2 (germline): SGHTA, FQGNSA. With 4 bases removed from V and 5 bases from J, the gap between germline ends came to 14 bases. CDR3 coding DNA: TGTGCCAGCAGCTCCCCGATAGGGGTGGAGACCCAGTACTTC. Amino acids: CASSSPIGVETQYF.

This clonotype was seen many times. The chain uses TRBV20-1 and TRBJ2-3, with D perhaps given as TRBD1 or TRBD2 (5 bases each). Germline V gene lookup returns CDR1 DFQATT and CDR2 SNEGSKA (reference sequence). The CDR3 loop spans 15 amino acids. V was pared by 0 bases and J by 6 bases, with 16 bases between. The CDR3 region has the DNA TGCAGTGCTAGAGATCGAGGGGCCATTTTGGATACGCAGTATTTT. Its translation: CSARDRGAILDTQYF.

This clonotype was observed at least ten times. The chain recombines TRBV18 with TRBJ1-2, with 8 positions matching TRBD1. V was clipped by 1 base and J by 3 bases; unmatched bases: 4. This CDR3 spans 15 amino acids. Germline V CDR1 and CDR2: KGHSH, LQKENI. CDR3 DNA sequence: TGTGCCAGCTCACCACAGTTGGGACAGGACTATGGCTACACCTTC. Amino acid sequence: CASSPQLGQDYGYTF.

To note about this clonotype: A much larger clone differs by one base, so this may be a read error. The gene calls are TRBV20-1 and TRBJ2-7; 8 positions match TRBD2. CDR1 DFQATT and CDR2 SNEGSKA come from the germline V gene (reference sequence). CDR3 size: 15 residues. CDR3 nucleotide sequence: TGCAGTACTAGAGATGCGATAGCGGGGACTTACGAGCAGTACTTC. Protein: CSTRDAIAGTYEQYF.

There are many counts of this clonotype. V is TRBV10-3 and J is TRBJ2-7; D is unresolved. The germline CDR1 and CDR2 sequences are ENHRY and SYGVKD. This CDR3 has 13 residues. V shed 4 bases and J shed 0 bases, with 7 bases lying between them. The CDR3 DNA reads TGTGCCATCAGTGCCCAGCGCTCCTACGAGCAGTACTTC. Encoded protein: CAISAQRSYEQYF.

Points on this clonotype: A single base separates this from a much larger clone, so it may be a read error. The chain couples TRBV20-1 to TRBJ1-1, with unresolved D. In germline, CDR1 is DFQATT, CDR2 SNEGSKA (reference sequence). Trimming took off 4 bases at V and 1 base at J, with 10 bases between the two ends. The CDR3 runs 13 residues. The CDR3 region has the DNA TGCAGTGCTACAGAAGGTTCGAACACTGAAGCTTTCTTT. Translating gives CSATEGSNTEAFF.

In regard to this clonotype: This may be a read error, as it is one base from a much larger clone. The chain recombines TRBV10-3 with TRBJ1-2; TRBD1 is a possible D gene (6 bases). CDR3 length: 15 residues. CDR1 is ENHRY and CDR2 is SYGVKD in the germline V gene. This CDR3 is CAISEFQGSTYGDTF. For the CDR3, the DNA is TGTGCCATCAGTGAGTTCCAGGGGTCTACCTATGGCGACACCTTC.

This clonotype was picked up many times. The chain is built from TRBV20-1 and TRBJ2-3; no definite D call. The V gene's germline CDR1 is DFQATT and CDR2 SNEGSKA (reference sequence). The CDR3 is 12 amino acids. V lost 1 base and J lost 0, with 2 bases in between. The CDR3 DNA reads TGCAGTGCTAGAGTTAGCACAGATACGCAGTATTTT. Residues: CSARVSTDTQYF.